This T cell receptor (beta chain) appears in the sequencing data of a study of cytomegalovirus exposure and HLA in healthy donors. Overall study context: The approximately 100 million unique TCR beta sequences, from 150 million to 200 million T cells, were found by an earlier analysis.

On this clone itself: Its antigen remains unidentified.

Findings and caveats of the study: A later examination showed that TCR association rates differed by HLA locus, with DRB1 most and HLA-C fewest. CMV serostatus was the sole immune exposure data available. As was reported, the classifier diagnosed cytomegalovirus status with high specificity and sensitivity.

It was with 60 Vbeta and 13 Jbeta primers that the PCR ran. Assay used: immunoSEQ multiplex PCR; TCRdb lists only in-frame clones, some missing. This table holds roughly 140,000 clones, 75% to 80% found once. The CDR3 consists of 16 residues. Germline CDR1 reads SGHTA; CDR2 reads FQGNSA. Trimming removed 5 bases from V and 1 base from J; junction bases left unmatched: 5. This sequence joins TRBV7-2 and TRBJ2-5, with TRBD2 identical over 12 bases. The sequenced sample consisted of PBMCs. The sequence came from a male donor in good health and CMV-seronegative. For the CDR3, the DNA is TGTGCCAGCAGCCGACTAGCGGGAGTGCCCCAAGAGACCCAGTACTTC. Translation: CASSRLAGVPQETQYF.